This T cell receptor beta chain was recorded in a study of T cell responses to AZD1222 COVID-19 vaccine. J gave up 0 bases and V 10 bases, and 9 bases lay outside the gene matches. This CDR3 is 15 amino acids long. In germline, CDR1 is MDHEN, CDR2 SYDVKM. As regards this clone: Antigen unknown.

Sequencing was performed with immunoSEQ multiplex PCR; in TCRdb, only in-frame clones are kept and a portion is missing. The sample has about 81,000 clones; 80% to 95% are singletons. Findings and caveats of the study: Spike-specific TCR repertoires showed rising breadth and depth after two AZD1222 doses. Nearly half of spike-specific TCRs reportedly target unmutated variant regions. Most donors were white British, females outnumbered males, and clonal diversity was possibly underestimated.

The chain combines TRBV28 with TRBJ2-7, with 10 bases lining up with TRBD2. The TCR comes from an adult who received the AZD1222 COVID-19 vaccine. Material: peripheral blood, obtained 28 days after the second AZD1222 dose. The CDR3 sequence: CATMSAGGVSYEQYF. In DNA, the CDR3 is TGTGCCACCATGTCAGCGGGAGGGGTCTCCTACGAGCAGTACTTC.